These 20 T cell receptor beta chains were all obtained from the same sample, sequenced in a study of blood T cell repertoires in COVID-19. Here immunoSEQ multiplex PCR was the method, and the copy in TCRdb shows in-frame clones only, minus some. The sample lists roughly 250,000 clones; about four fifths were seen once. The sequenced material came from PBMCs or T cells enriched from blood (not recorded which). These receptors all come from a woman aged 35 to 49 who had been exposed to COVID-19.

The V and J genes are TRBV7-9 and TRBJ1-5; 8 bases align to TRBD1. Per the germline V gene, CDR1 is SEHNR and CDR2 is FQNEAQ (reference sequence). This CDR3 is 15 amino acids long. Trimming took 4 bases from V and 7 from J; bases not matched to a gene: 9. Here the CDR3 reads CASSSTGDHSQPQHF. The CDR3 region has the DNA TGTGCCAGCAGCTCGACAGGGGATCACTCGCAGCCCCAGCATTTT.

CDR3 DNA: TGTGCCAGTAGTATAGGGAGACGGGTATTCGGGGAGACCCAGTACTTC. Translation gives CASSIGRRVFGETQYF. The chain links TRBV19 to TRBJ2-5; D gene uncertain. CDR1 and CDR2 from the germline V gene are LNHDA and SQIVND (reference sequence). The length of the CDR3 is 16 residues. V gave up 1 base and J gave up 5 bases, with 17 bases separating them.

A few counts support this clone. The V gene is TRBV15, the J gene TRBJ2-7, with D possibly TRBD2 on 6 matching bases. CDR3 length equals 13 residues. With 1 base removed from V and 7 bases from J, the gap between germline ends came to 11 bases. From germline, CDR1 is LNHNV and CDR2 YYDKDF (reference sequence). CDR3 DNA sequence: TGTGCCACCAGCAGAGCCCGGGGGTCGGAGCAGTACTTC. Its protein product is CATSRARGSEQYF.

The chain joins TRBV2 to TRBJ2-1, with TRBD1 as a possible D gene (6 bases). Per germline, CDR1 SNHLY and CDR2 FYNNEI. This CDR3 is built from 12 residues. V lost 3 bases, J lost 6 bases, and 6 bases lay in between. The CDR3 loop is CASSDRGNEQFF. The CDR3 nucleotides read TGTGCCAGCAGTGACAGGGGCAATGAGCAGTTCTTC.

The CDR3 protein is CSATESGGTDTQYF. In DNA form, the CDR3 reads TGCAGCGCCACTGAGAGCGGGGGCACAGATACGCAGTATTTT. This chain joins TRBV29-1 and TRBJ2-3; 7 positions match TRBD2. The trim removed 7 bases at V and 1 base at J, leaving 8 bases unmatched. This CDR3 is 14 amino acids long. CDR1 and CDR2 (germline): SQVTM, ANQGSEA.

This clone was found a few times. The chain joins TRBV4-2 to TRBJ1-3, with a possible D match to TRBD1 (5 bases). CDR3 length: 16 amino acids. V was pared by 4 bases and J by 4 bases, with 17 bases between. Germline V CDR1 and CDR2: LGHNA, YNFKEQ. The CDR3, as DNA: TGTGCCAGCAGCCTCCCAGGAGGGGCAGCAGGAAACACCATATATTTT. Translation gives CASSLPGGAAGNTIYF.

The rearrangement links TRBV9 to TRBJ2-1; 8 positions match TRBD2. The CDR3 covers 15 residues. V was clipped by 0 bases and J by 10 bases; unmatched bases: 9. CDR1 and CDR2 from the germline V gene are SGDLS and YYNGEE. This CDR3 reads CASSVGRGGLGEQFF. As DNA, the CDR3 is TGTGCCAGCAGCGTAGGCCGGGGGGGCCTCGGGGAGCAGTTCTTC.

The chain has TRBV10-3 and TRBJ1-5; tentatively, D is TRBD1 (5 bases). The V gene lost 3 bases and the J gene lost 7 bases, with 7 bases spanning the gap. CDR3 size: 12 residues. Germline V CDR1 and CDR2: ENHRY, SYGVKD. The CDR3 region is CAISDGAQPQHF. The CDR3 nucleotides read TGTGCCATCAGTGATGGGGCCCAGCCCCAGCATTTT.

V and J are TRBV5-1 and TRBJ2-7; a possible D gene is TRBD1 (6 bases). Germline V gene lookup returns CDR1 SGHRS and CDR2 YFSETQ. The V gene lost 4 bases and the J gene lost 8 bases, with 19 bases spanning the gap. CDR3 length: 14 amino acids. CDR3 nucleotides: TGCGCCAGCAGCCCTGGACAGAACCCCTCGAAGCAGTACTTC. This sequence encodes CASSPGQNPSKQYF.

V gene TRBV5-1 combines with J gene TRBJ2-5, with 7 bases aligning to TRBD2. Germline V gene lookup returns CDR1 SGHRS and CDR2 YFSETQ. This CDR3 region has 17 residues. With 7 bases clipped from V and 5 bases from J, the junction kept 20 bases outside the gene matches. DNA of the CDR3: TGCGCCAGCCTCCTTCTCCCCGTCTCTAGCGGAGGGGAGACCCAGTACTTC. Translating gives CASLLLPVSSGGETQYF.

This clone was seen a single time. J is TRBJ2-2 and V is TRBV5-1; 7 bases line up with TRBD2. Trimming at V came to 4 bases and at J to 3 bases, leaving 9 bases not matched to a gene. Germline CDR1 is SGHRS and CDR2 is YFSETQ. The CDR3 loop spans 16 amino acids. CDR3 residues: CASSPRASGDTGELFF. CDR3 DNA: TGCGCCAGCAGCCCCCGGGCTAGCGGTGACACCGGGGAGCTGTTTTTT.

About this clone: Lacking the conserved final phenylalanine or tryptophan, this CDR3 likely reflects a read error. This chain joins TRBV19 and TRBJ1-5; perhaps TRBD1 as D (5 bases). The CDR3 loop spans 13 amino acids. Trimming left V 5 bases short and J 5 bases short, with 10 bases between. Germline assignment: CDR1 LNHDA and CDR2 SQIVND (reference sequence). CDR3 sequence (DNA): TGTGCCAGTAGTGCAGTACAGGATCAGCCCCAGCATCTT. It is translated as CASSAVQDQPQHL.

This clone was picked up a small number of times. The sample holds other DNA sequences that translate to the same CDR3. V gene TRBV28 combines with J gene TRBJ1-5; TRBD1 matches at 10 bases. The CDR3 spans 14 residues. The V gene end was trimmed by 6 bases and the J gene end by 5 bases; junction bases not matched to a gene: 4. Germline CDR1 is MDHEN and CDR2 is SYDVKM. The CDR3 spells CASRSGTGDQPQHF. The CDR3 DNA follows: TGTGCCAGCAGAAGCGGGACAGGGGATCAGCCCCAGCATTTT.

The rearrangement joins TRBV6-6 to TRBJ2-7; TRBD1 agrees at 7 bases. V lost 7 bases and J lost 0; bases outside the gene matches: 6. CDR3 length: 14 residues. In germline, CDR1 is MNHNY, CDR2 SVGAGI (reference sequence). The CDR3 loop reads CASTSTGLSYEQYF. CDR3 sequence (DNA): TGTGCCAGCACCTCGACAGGGCTCTCCTACGAGCAGTACTTC.

This chain links TRBV2 with TRBJ1-5; 7 positions agree with TRBD1. The CDR3 is 13 residues long. J gave up 1 base and V 8 bases, and 2 bases lay outside the gene matches. From germline, CDR1 is SNHLY and CDR2 FYNNEI. CDR3 nucleotide sequence: TGTGCCAGCCGGGACAGAAGCAATCAGCCCCAGCATTTT. Encoded protein: CASRDRSNQPQHF.

This sequence joins TRBV10-3 and TRBJ2-7; D is possibly TRBD1 (6 bases). CDR3 length equals 14 residues. Per germline, CDR1 ENHRY and CDR2 SYGVKD. The V gene lost 7 bases and the J gene lost 7 bases, with 20 bases spanning the gap. CDR3 in DNA: TGTGCCATCAACTCCCGGGACACCAAACTTGAGCAGTACTTC. It yields the protein CAINSRDTKLEQYF.

The genes are TRBV6-2 or TRBV6-3 and TRBJ1-5; D is uncertain. The germline V gene encodes CDR1 MNHEY and CDR2 SVGEGT. The length of the CDR3 is 15 residues. V was cut by 0 bases and J by 7 bases, with 13 bases left in between. CDR3 loop: CASSYSRPGMQPQHF. The CDR3 coding sequence is TGTGCCAGCAGTTACTCAAGACCAGGTATGCAGCCCCAGCATTTT.

V and J are TRBV24-1 and TRBJ1-4, with TRBD1 identical over 7 bases. The CDR3 spans 14 residues. CDR1 is KGHDR, CDR2 SFDVKD, per germline. With 6 bases clipped from V and 5 bases from J, the junction kept 5 bases outside the gene matches. CDR3 in DNA: TGTGCCACCAGTACCGGGACAGAGAATGAAAAACTGTTTTTT. Protein sequence: CATSTGTENEKLFF.

The chain links TRBV19 to TRBJ1-1; TRBD1 might be the D (5 bases). The V gene's germline CDR1 is LNHDA and CDR2 SQIVND (reference sequence). CDR3 size: 13 residues. The V gene lost 4 bases and the J gene lost 10 bases, with 16 bases spanning the gap. CDR3 region: CASSKSGAFGAFF. The CDR3 DNA reads TGTGCCAGTAGTAAAAGCGGGGCGTTCGGAGCTTTCTTT.

The CDR3 DNA sequence: TGCGCCAGCAGCTTGAGGAGCTCTGGGGCCAACGTCCTGACTTTC. This translates into CASSLRSSGANVLTF. J is TRBJ2-6 and V is TRBV5-1; D remains unclear. The V end was cut by 1 base, the J end by 0 bases, with 5 bases between. The germline gives CDR1 SGHRS, CDR2 YFSETQ. This CDR3 is 15 amino acids long.